This T cell receptor beta chain is drawn from a study of blood T cell repertoires in COVID-19 (dated by TCRdb to about 2020). In terms of the full investigation: Collaborator samples came from the United States, Italy and Spain and covered acute and convalescent phases of COVID-19. The prospective study material was composed of cDNA or gDNA derived from T cells, B-cell-depleted T cells, or PBMCs. Deeply sampled blood TCRbeta repertoires from subjects exposed to, actively infected with, or recovered from COVID-19 were included in the dataset. The repertoires were made available in a free public database intended to serve as a resource for research on the immune response to SARS-CoV-2. The samples were drawn from the first 160 participants of the ongoing ImmuneRACE study and from 1,254 subjects provided by 6 global collaborators. The sample metadata nearly always contained a de-identified subject ID, COVID-19 status, age in years and sex. Where available, HLA class I and class II types were obtained from metadata supplied by the sample provider rather than from assay-based typing.

This clone was recorded once. Its cognate antigen has yet to be identified. Base qualities are not at hand, and no much larger clone is one base apart. Broad study findings and their caveats: The amount of clinical and demographic metadata varied by source and participant and was provided uncurated.

Participants in the prospective study were enrolled through a virtual design, were aged about 18 to 90 years, and lived in some 24 United States geographic areas. In the prospective study, participants were assigned to cohorts based on the clinical history participants reported in a screening survey and a study questionnaire. Recovered participants in ImmuneRACE Cohort 3 were defined as having two consecutive negative NP/OP PCR tests, clearance from a healthcare professional, or resolution of symptoms. In the prospective study, whole blood, serum and a nasopharyngeal or oropharyngeal swab were collected from each participant by mobile phlebotomists. Over an approximately 2-month period, participants in the prospective study had the option of providing additional blood draws and questionnaires. Prospective study blood samples were shipped either frozen or at room temperature before DNA extraction.

TCRbeta CDR3 regions were amplified from genomic DNA by means of the immunoSEQ Assay, a bias-controlled multiplex PCR. In the source study's methods: Within the assay, amplification of reference gene primers was used to estimate how many nucleated cells each sample contained. Sequence reads were collapsed and filtered to measure the absolute abundance of every unique TCRbeta CDR3 rearrangement. For each sample, productive Simpson clonality was calculated by taking the square root of Simpson's diversity index across productive rearrangements. This immuneACCESS table, as held by TCRdb, lists in-frame sequences with V and J called but not all clones. Of the missing ones, under half trace to an unresolved V gene in checked studies; the others have no known cause. Clone size and V and J calls were adopted from that table, with D and trimming inferred from the DNA. Present in this sample are 150,000 to 200,000 clones, 82% of which were seen just once. Approximately 10% of the sample lies in the top ten.

The cysteine opens and the phenylalanine closes a CDR3 of 16 amino acids. The sequence is cut down to CDR3 DNA, 48 bases in frame from base 1. V lost 7 bases and J lost 5 bases, and the count of bases not matched to a germline gene is 14. Via the germline V gene, CDR1 is WSHSY and CDR2 SAAADI. The TCR sequence derives from a man aged 45-65 years who had recovered from COVID-19. This chain is built from TRBV10-2 and TRBJ2-5, with 9 central nucleotides matching TRBD1. The sample consisted of PBMCs or T cells enriched from blood (not recorded which). In nucleotides, the sequence is TGCGCCAGCACCGACCCGGGACAGGGAAGAGCGGAGACCCAGTACTTC. Its product reads: CASTDPGQGRAETQYF.